Listed below are T cell receptor beta chains from one sample, sequenced in a study of T cells in Graves' hyperthyroidism and ophthalmopathy. A single record per CDR3 protein comes from TCRdb applying MiXCR to the multiplex PCR reads. In the table there are 750,000 to 900,000 distinct CDR3 sequences, roughly 40% of which are singletons. The material sequenced was blood. These receptors originate from a man aged 18 to 30 with Graves' hyperthyroidism. Both conserved end residues are part of each CDR3. The order of the fields is J gene, V gene, clone size, D gene, CDR3 DNA, CDR3 protein. A D gene is named only where the DNA matches it firmly. Clone size appears in some rows only: once, few, many, or a class for an expanded clone.

TRBJ2-7	TRBV20-1	-	TRBD2	TGCAGTGCACCGGGACTAGCGGGAGCGGAGCAGTACTTC	CSAPGLAGAEQYF
TRBJ2-2	TRBV9	few	TRBD2	TGTGCCAGCAGCGTAGCTAGCGGAAAGAGTTTCGGGGAGCTGTTTTTT	CASSVASGKSFGELFF
TRBJ2-5	TRBV29-1	many	-	TGCAGCGTTGCGAAGACAGTTTTCCAAGAGACCCAGTACTTC	CSVAKTVFQETQYF
TRBJ1-4	TRBV2	-	-	TGTGCCAGCAAAACAGTGGAGTCATGGAAACTGTTTTTT	CASKTVESWKLFF
TRBJ2-7	TRBV9	-	TRBD1	TGTGCCAGTTCGGGGACAGCCTGCGAGCAGTACTTC	CASSGTACEQYF
TRBJ2-7	TRBV10-2	-	-	TGCGCCAGCCAGGGAGGTCGCTCCTACGAGCAGTACTTC	CASQGGRSYEQYF
TRBJ1-1	TRBV5-1	-	-	TGCGCCAGCAGCTTGGCCACGGGGAAGATGAGCACTGAAGCTTTCTTT	CASSLATGKMSTEAFF
TRBJ1-2	TRBV9	-	-	TGTGCCAGCAGCGCGGACCCTTACAATAGTGGCTACACCTTC	CASSADPYNSGYTF
TRBJ1-3	TRBV20-1	many	TRBD1	TGCAGTGCTAGTTTCCAGGGGGCTGGAAACACCATATATTTT	CSASFQGAGNTIYF
TRBJ1-4	TRBV6-5	-	TRBD1	TGTGCCAGCAGCCCTTCGGGACAGCGACCTAATGAAAAACTGTTTTTT	CASSPSGQRPNEKLFF
TRBJ1-2	TRBV29-1	-	TRBD1	TGCAGCGTTCAGAGAGACAGGGGTCCTGGCTACACCTTC	CSVQRDRGPGYTF
TRBJ1-6	TRBV7-9	many	-	TGTGCCACGGCGCAGGGGTATTCACCCCTCCACTTT	CATAQGYSPLHF
TRBJ2-7	TRBV20-1	-	TRBD2	TGCAGTGCTAGCCCCATGAGCGGGAACTACGAGCAGTACTTC	CSASPMSGNYEQYF
TRBJ1-1	TRBV20-1	-	-	TGCAGTGCTAGAGACAGGGCGACTGAAGCTTTCTTT	CSARDRATEAFF
TRBJ1-5	TRBV6-6	-	-	TGTGCCAGCAGACCAGGGGACGAGAGTCAGCCCCAGCATTTT	CASRPGDESQPQHF
TRBJ1-5	TRBV20-1	-	-	TGCAGTGCTAGAGACTCGGGGAGAAGCAATCAGCCCCAGCATTTT	CSARDSGRSNQPQHF
TRBJ1-2	TRBV19	-	-	TGTGCCAGTAGTGCCGACAGACATGGCTACACCTTC	CASSADRHGYTF
TRBJ2-2	TRBV11-2	-	-	TGTGCCAGTGATCAGGGAGGCGGGGAGCTGTTTTTT	CASDQGGGELFF
TRBJ1-1	TRBV29-1	-	-	TGCAGCGTTGAATGGGTGGACACTGAAGCTTTCTTT	CSVEWVDTEAFF
TRBJ1-1	TRBV2	-	TRBD1	TGTGCCAGCAGCTCCGGGACAGGGTTACTGAACACTGAAGCTTTCTTT	CASSSGTGLLNTEAFF
TRBJ2-5	TRBV25-1	many	-	TGTGCCAGCAGTGCTCCTGAGACCCAGTACTTC	CASSAPETQYF
TRBJ1-5	TRBV19	-	TRBD1	TGTGCCAGTAGTATACGGGGCGGGGAGGGGGCCGGGAAGCCCCAGCATTTT	CASSIRGGEGAGKPQHF
TRBJ1-5	TRBV5-5	-	-	TGTGCCAGCAGCACCCGACAGTCTGATCAGCCCCAGCATTTT	CASSTRQSDQPQHF
TRBJ1-1	TRBV25-1	-	TRBD1	TGTGCCTGCAGTGAGACGACAGGGGTGCTCACTGAAGCTTTCTTT	CACSETTGVLTEAFF
TRBJ1-1	TRBV2	-	-	TGTGCCAGCAATCCGGGCACCGAGGAAGCTTTCTTT	CASNPGTEEAFF
TRBJ2-5	TRBV2	-	-	TGTGCCAGCAGTCTGAGGCGGGATCAAGAGACCCAGTACTTC	CASSLRRDQETQYF
TRBJ2-3	TRBV25-1	-	-	TGTGCCAGCAGTGAATATACTTCCTCTAGCACAGATACGCAGTATTTT	CASSEYTSSSTDTQYF
TRBJ2-7	TRBV6-5	-	-	TGTGCCAGCAGTGCGGGACAGACCGTTGGGACCTACGAGCAGTACTTC	CASSAGQTVGTYEQYF
TRBJ2-7	TRBV12-3/TRBV12-4	few	-	TGTGCCAGCAGTTTCCCCGGGGCGGACGAGCAGTACTTC	CASSFPGADEQYF
TRBJ2-2	TRBV7-6	few	-	TGTGCCAGCAGCCAAGGACAGAACACCGGGGAGCTGTTTTTT	CASSQGQNTGELFF
TRBJ1-1	TRBV5-4	-	-	TGTGCCAGCAGTCTCGGGTACAGCCCTGAAGCTTTCTTT	CASSLGYSPEAFF
TRBJ1-2	TRBV2	many	-	TGTGCCGGGGGGGACGGATTTGCTTATGGCTACACCTTC	CAGGDGFAYGYTF
TRBJ1-4	TRBV29-1	-	-	TGTGCCTGGAGTGTATCCAGGGCAATGCTAGGAGAAAAACTGTTTTTT	CAWSVSRAMLGEKLFF
TRBJ2-2	TRBV12-3/TRBV12-4	-	TRBD1	TGTGCCAGCAGTTTAGGTGGACAGGCATCCGGGGAGCTGTTTTTT	CASSLGGQASGELFF
TRBJ2-7	TRBV10-3	-	-	TGTGCCATCAGTGAAAGTTTACTCTACGAGCAGTACTTC	CAISESLLYEQYF
TRBJ1-4	TRBV20-1	-	TRBD1	TGCAGTCCAGGGGGCGGGACAGGGGTAGGAGATGAAAAACTGTTTTTT	CSPGGGTGVGDEKLFF
TRBJ2-7	TRBV19	-	-	TGTGCCAGTAGTATAAAAGGTGAAGCCTACGAGCAGTACTTC	CASSIKGEAYEQYF
TRBJ1-1	TRBV4-1	many	-	TGCGCCAGCAGCCAAGAAAGGGACACTGAAGCTTTCTTT	CASSQERDTEAFF
TRBJ1-2	TRBV11-3	few	-	TGTGCCAGCAGCTTAGACGCGGGCTCCGACTATGGCTACACCTTC	CASSLDAGSDYGYTF
TRBJ2-7	TRBV20-1	few	-	TGCAGTGCTAGATCTAGGGCAGGCTACGAGCAGTACTTC	CSARSRAGYEQYF
TRBJ2-7	TRBV12-3/TRBV12-4	-	-	TGTGCCAGCAGTTTTCAGATCTACGAGCAGTACTTC	CASSFQIYEQYF